The 7 T cell receptor beta chains below were found in one sample sequenced in a study of early T cells in non-severe SARS-CoV-2 infection. MiXCR, applied by TCRdb to the 5' RACE reads, yields one record per CDR3 protein. The repertoire consists of 35,000 to 55,000 distinct CDR3 sequences, with 11% occurring once and the leading ten covering around a fifth. Sequencing input: whole blood. The receptor source for this set is an adult who was a healthcare worker with PCR-confirmed SARS-CoV-2 infection or an uninfected control (not recorded which).

This rearrangement joins TRBV28 to TRBJ1-6, with TRBD1 identical over 9 bases. V was pared by 8 bases and J by 5 bases, with 7 bases of the junction left unmatched. The CDR3 spans 15 residues. Germline V lookup: CDR1 MDHEN, CDR2 SYDVKM. The CDR3 loop is CASGAGQGHNSPLHF. The CDR3 DNA is TGTGCCAGCGGCGCGGGACAGGGTCATAATTCACCCCTCCACTTT.

The chain joins TRBV20-1 to TRBJ1-6, with TRBD1 matching over 8 bases. The CDR3 has 15 residues. The germline V gene encodes CDR1 DFQATT and CDR2 SNEGSKA (reference sequence). With 3 bases clipped from V and 7 bases from J, the junction kept 8 bases outside the gene matches. The CDR3 DNA sequence: TGCAGTGCTAGGCCCAGACAGGGGAAAAATTCACCCCTCCACTTT. Translating gives CSARPRQGKNSPLHF.

The chain has TRBV20-1 and TRBJ2-5, with 7 bases aligning to TRBD2. The germline V gene encodes CDR1 DFQATT and CDR2 SNEGSKA (reference sequence). The CDR3 has 13 amino acids. The ends lost 7 bases at V and 2 bases at J; junction bases unmatched: 7. The CDR3 region is CSVVLAVQETQYF. The CDR3 bases are TGCAGTGTCGTTCTAGCGGTGCAAGAGACCCAGTACTTC.

This clonotype was seen repeatedly, ten times or more. The J gene is TRBJ2-4, the V gene TRBV19; D may be TRBD1 (6 bases). The CDR3 loop spans 15 amino acids. The germline V and J ends were trimmed by 0 bases and 4 bases, with 10 bases remaining between them. Germline loops: CDR1 LNHDA, CDR2 SQIVND (reference sequence). CDR3 in DNA: TGTGCCAGTAGTATAGATAATAGGGGGAAAAACATTCAGTACTTC. Residues: CASSIDNRGKNIQYF.

In its sample, this clonotype was seen many times. V is TRBV5-6 and J is TRBJ1-5; 12 bases are a match to TRBD1. The J segment lost 1 base and the V segment lost 3 bases, leaving 2 bases of the junction unmatched. Germline V CDR1 and CDR2: SGHDT, YYEEEE. This CDR3 region has 16 residues. The CDR3 nucleotides are TGTGCCAGCAGCTGGGGACAGGGGGCAAGCAATCAGCCCCAGCATTTT. This gives the protein CASSWGQGASNQPQHF.

The chain joins TRBV12-3 or TRBV12-4 to TRBJ1-1; a possible D gene is TRBD1 (5 bases). Trimming took 8 bases from V and 8 from J, leaving 24 bases between them. CDR3 length: 15 residues. For the CDR3, the DNA is TGTGCCAGCCACGCGGGGCAGTCTAAACACGCCGAAGCTTTCTTT. Amino acids: CASHAGQSKHAEAFF.

This clonotype was seen ten or more times. The chain joins TRBV24-1 to TRBJ2-1; D is perhaps TRBD1 (6 bases). Germline CDR1 reads KGHDR; CDR2 reads SFDVKD. Trimming removed 12 bases at V and 9 bases at J, with 20 bases between. The CDR3 is 13 amino acids. The CDR3 nucleotides are TGTGCCTCACAGGGCTCCGAATTTGGTGAGCAGTTCTTC. As protein: CASQGSEFGEQFF.